Shown below are 18 T cell receptor beta chains from a single sample sequenced in a study of shared clonotypes between healthy human individuals. The assay was immunoSEQ multiplex PCR, and TCRdb's table has in-frame clones only and misses some. This table holds approximately 980,000 clones, less than 85% found once. The sample was memory CD4+ T cells sorted from blood. Subset meaning: CD45RA-negative fraction. These receptors all stem from a man in his late teens or twenties in good health.

With respect to this clone: The sample holds other DNA sequences that translate to the same CDR3. The chain links TRBV30 to TRBJ2-5; D is undetermined. V was pared by 2 bases and J by 2 bases, with 3 bases between. Germline V gene sequence: CDR1 GTSNPN, CDR2 SVGIG (reference sequence). This CDR3 is built from 11 residues. The CDR3 region is CAWSTQETQYF. The CDR3 bases are TGTGCCTGGAGTACACAAGAGACCCAGTACTTC.

This clone was seen a handful of times. This rearrangement joins TRBV10-3 to TRBJ2-3; 8 bases are shared with TRBD2. J gave up 1 base and V 3 bases, and 3 bases lay outside the gene matches. This CDR3 is 15 amino acids long. Looked up from germline, CDR1 is ENHRY and CDR2 is SYGVKD. The CDR3 bases are TGTGCCATCAGTGACTCACTAGCGGGCACAGATACGCAGTATTTT. This codes for CAISDSLAGTDTQYF.

The V call is TRBV2, the J call TRBJ2-3; 7 bases are a match to TRBD1. J lost 6 bases, V lost 6 bases, and 9 bases had no gene match. This CDR3 comprises 14 residues. CDR1 and CDR2 from the germline V gene are SNHLY and FYNNEI. DNA for the CDR3: TGTGCCAGCAGCGGACCCAGGGGGAAGGATACGCAGTATTTT. Translation: CASSGPRGKDTQYF.

This chain links TRBV19 with TRBJ2-2; the match to TRBD1 covers 10 bases. Unmatched junction bases numbered 0, after V lost 3 bases and J lost 5 bases. The CDR3 spans 14 residues. Germline CDR1 is LNHDA and CDR2 is SQIVND (reference sequence). The CDR3 here is CASSMDRGTGELFF. The CDR3 DNA follows: TGTGCCAGTAGTATGGACAGGGGGACCGGGGAGCTGTTTTTT.

The chain couples TRBV5-1 to TRBJ2-2, with D tentatively TRBD2 (5 bases). Germline CDR1 and CDR2: SGHRS and YFSETQ. The CDR3 has 16 residues. The V end was cut by 4 bases, the J end by 4 bases, with 17 bases between. CDR3 sequence: CASSLRASLGTGELFF. The CDR3 DNA reads TGCGCCAGCAGCCTACGGGCTAGCCTCGGCACCGGGGAGCTGTTTTTT.

The V and J genes are TRBV27 and TRBJ1-1, with D perhaps TRBD1 (5 bases). Trimming shortened V by 6 bases and J by 1 base, and 21 bases separated the two germline ends. In germline, CDR1 is MNHEY, CDR2 SMNVEV (reference sequence). This CDR3 contains 17 residues. DNA for the CDR3: TGTGCCAGCAGACCCAGGTCTTTAGGAGGGGCGAACACTGAAGCTTTCTTT. Its translation: CASRPRSLGGANTEAFF.

The chain combines TRBV19 with TRBJ2-7, with D tentatively TRBD1 (8 bases). Germline loops: CDR1 LNHDA, CDR2 SQIVND (reference sequence). Trimming left V 8 bases short and J 1 base short, with 12 bases between. There are 13 residues in the CDR3. Here the CDR3 reads CASAGDRSYEQYF. The CDR3, as DNA: TGTGCCAGTGCGGGGGACAGGTCCTACGAGCAGTACTTC.

V gene TRBV6-5 combines with J gene TRBJ1-5; 9 nucleotides line up with TRBD1. CDR3 length: 15 residues. Looked up from germline, CDR1 is MNHEY and CDR2 is SVGAGI. Unmatched junction bases numbered 6, after V lost 4 bases and J lost 5 bases. CDR3 nucleotides: TGTGCCAGCAGTTGCTGGACAGGGGATGATCAGCCCCAGCATTTT. It specifies CASSCWTGDDQPQHF.

About this clone itself: One end of the junction fails to match germline, which may point to a read error. The rearrangement links TRBV5-1 to TRBJ2-3, with D possibly being TRBD2 (6 bases). The V gene's germline CDR1 is SGHRS and CDR2 YFSETQ. This CDR3 has 14 amino acids. CDR3 amino acids: CACSLGDFTDTQYF. DNA of the CDR3: TGCGCCTGCAGCTTGGGGGACTTCACAGATACGCAGTATTTT.

The chain has TRBV9 and TRBJ2-3, with 7 bases identical to TRBD2. Trimming at V came to 0 bases and at J to 5 bases, leaving 0 bases not matched to a gene. The CDR3 is made up of 13 amino acids. Germline V gene sequence: CDR1 SGDLS, CDR2 YYNGEE. CDR3 protein: CASSVAGGDTQYF. CDR3 sequence (DNA): TGTGCCAGCAGCGTAGCGGGGGGAGATACGCAGTATTTT.

This sequence joins TRBV2 and TRBJ2-2; D gene ambiguous. The V and J ends lost 4 bases and 3 bases respectively, with 12 bases between them. The V gene's germline CDR1 is SNHLY and CDR2 FYNNEI. The CDR3 runs to 15 residues. The CDR3 nucleotides read TGTGCCAGCAGTGTACGCGGTTTGGACACCGGGGAGCTGTTTTTT. It encodes CASSVRGLDTGELFF.

This chain connects TRBV7-9 to TRBJ1-4, with D perhaps TRBD1 (5 bases). Germline lookup yields CDR1 SEHNR and CDR2 FQNEAQ (reference sequence). Trimming pared 5 bases from V and 8 bases from J, leaving 18 bases between. The CDR3 is 15 amino acids. CDR3 sequence: CASSPGEGIGEKLFF. The CDR3 DNA reads as TGTGCCAGCAGCCCAGGAGAGGGGATTGGGGAAAAACTGTTTTTT.

This chain links TRBV18 with TRBJ2-2; D unresolved. Germline V gene sequence: CDR1 KGHSH, CDR2 LQKENI. This CDR3 contains 12 residues. Trimming shortened V by 0 bases and J by 6 bases, and 2 bases separated the two germline ends. Here the CDR3 DNA reads TGTGCCAGCTCACCACCCCCCGGGGAGCTGTTTTTT. Translation gives CASSPPPGELFF.

V is TRBV29-1 and J is TRBJ2-5; no clear D. Deletions cut 6 bases from V and 5 bases from J, with 16 bases between. Per germline, CDR1 SQVTM and CDR2 ANQGSEA. The CDR3 runs 13 residues. CDR3 nucleotide sequence: TGCAGCGTAGTAAGTTCTCCAGGCGAGACCCAGTACTTC. Amino acids: CSVVSSPGETQYF.

The genes are TRBV18 and TRBJ1-3, with D possibly TRBD1 on 5 matching bases. V shed 1 base and J shed 4 bases, with 20 bases lying between them. The germline V gene encodes CDR1 KGHSH and CDR2 LQKENI. The CDR3 contains 18 residues. The CDR3, as DNA: TGTGCCAGCTCACCACGAATAGACAGCGGGATTTCCGGAAACACCATATATTTT. It codes for CASSPRIDSGISGNTIYF. Looking up the rest from reference TRBV18 and TRBJ1-3 gives the full variable domain: NAGVMQNPRHLVRRRGQEARLRCSPMKGHSHVYWYRQLPEEGLKFMVYLQKENIIDESGMPKERFSAEFPKEGPSILRIQQVVRGDSAAYFCASSPRIDSGISGNTIYFGEGSWLTVV.

DNA for the CDR3: TGTGCCAGCAGTTCCAACAGGCACGTACGTCTCACAGATACGCAGTATTTT. It encodes CASSSNRHVRLTDTQYF. This chain joins TRBV28 and TRBJ2-3; a possible D gene is TRBD1 (5 bases). The CDR3 spans 17 residues. The germline gives CDR1 MDHEN, CDR2 SYDVKM. V dropped 4 bases and J dropped 2 bases, with 19 bases sitting between them.

This clone has only one observation. The V and J genes are TRBV6-1 and TRBJ1-2; D unclear. The CDR3 is 13 amino acids. Trimming took 1 base from V and 4 from J, leaving 7 bases between them. In germline, CDR1 is MNHNS, CDR2 SASEGT. The CDR3, as DNA: TGTGCCAGCAGTGAAGGGGTGGCCTATGGCTACACCTTC. It yields the protein CASSEGVAYGYTF.

The rearrangement joins TRBV18 to TRBJ2-1; D is possibly TRBD2 (6 bases). From germline, CDR1 is KGHSH and CDR2 LQKENI. CDR3 size: 12 residues. The V and J ends lost 0 bases and 9 bases respectively, with 6 bases between them. CDR3 nucleotides: TGTGCCAGCTCACCACCGGGGGGTGAGCAGTTCTTC. It translates to CASSPPGGEQFF.